Listed here are 24 T cell receptor beta chains from one sample, sequenced in a study of blood T cell repertoires in COVID-19 (TCRdb year 2020). The library was made by the immunoSEQ multiplex PCR assay. TCRdb limited this immuneACCESS table to in-frame rearrangements with V and J called. A share of clones is missing; checked studies link under half to unresolved V genes, and the rest is unexplained. The sample table contains about 270,000 clones; only one count was recorded for 90% of them. The ten largest make up roughly 4.3% of the sample. Source material: PBMCs or T cells enriched from blood (not recorded which). These receptors were collected from a woman aged 30 to 39 with acute COVID-19.

The rearrangement links TRBV10-1 to TRBJ2-7, with a possible D match to TRBD2 (5 bases). The CDR3 has 14 residues. Trimming stripped 4 bases from V and 2 bases from J, with 12 bases between. Germline CDR1 WNHNN, CDR2 SYGVQD (reference sequence). The chain's CDR3 is CASSVRTQAYEQYF. Here the CDR3 DNA reads TGCGCCAGCAGTGTAAGGACTCAAGCCTACGAGCAGTACTTC.

The J gene is TRBJ1-3, the V gene TRBV28; D is unresolved. V was clipped by 6 bases and J by 4 bases, with 7 bases between them. The germline V gene has CDR1 MDHEN and CDR2 SYDVKM. This CDR3 has 12 amino acids. CDR3 nucleotide sequence: TGTGCCAGCAGCAGGCCAGGAAACACCATATATTTT. This translates into CASSRPGNTIYF. The variable domain in full, with the rest retrieved from reference TRBV28 and TRBJ1-3, is DVKVTQSSRYLVKRTGEKVFLECVQDMDHENMFWYRQDPGLGLRLIYFSYDVKMKEKGDIPEGYSVSREKKERFSLILESASTNQTSMYLCASSRPGNTIYFGEGSWLTVV.

The V call is TRBV12-5, the J call TRBJ2-7; possible D gene TRBD2, 6 bases. The germline V gene has CDR1 LGHNT and CDR2 FRNRAP. Trimming removed 6 bases from V and 7 bases from J, with 25 bases in between. The CDR3 has 16 residues. The CDR3 loop is CASGWDCGKPWGEQYF. The CDR3 bases are TGTGCTAGTGGATGGGACTGCGGGAAACCATGGGGGGAGCAGTACTTC.

V is TRBV5-4 and J is TRBJ2-7; D gene uncertain. This CDR3 contains 13 residues. V was shortened by 6 bases and J by 0 bases, with 10 bases between the two germline ends. Germline V gives CDR1 SGHNT, CDR2 YYREEE (reference sequence). CDR3 sequence (DNA): TGTGCCAGCAAACGCGGAGACTCCTACGAGCAGTACTTC. Residues: CASKRGDSYEQYF.

The V and J genes are TRBV4-1 and TRBJ2-3; D is uncertain. Germline V gene data show CDR1 as MGHRA and CDR2 as YSYEKL. Trimming took off 11 bases at V and 3 bases at J, with 15 bases between the two ends. CDR3 length: 13 amino acids. The CDR3 nucleotides are TGCGCCGGTCGGCGGAGTGGGACAGATACGCAGTATTTT. The encoded protein is CAGRRSGTDTQYF.

The chain carries TRBV5-1 and TRBJ2-7, with a tentative D call TRBD1 (6 bases). The CDR3 runs to 13 residues. V gave up 3 bases and J gave up 6 bases, with 13 bases separating them. CDR1 SGHRS and CDR2 YFSETQ come from the germline V gene. The DNA of the CDR3 is TGCGCCAGCAGCTCACAGGGCTCTATCGAGCAGTACTTC. Its protein product is CASSSQGSIEQYF.

The chain couples TRBV2 to TRBJ2-1; 9 nucleotides match TRBD1. Germline CDR1 SNHLY, CDR2 FYNNEI. CDR3 length equals 15 residues. Trimming took 7 bases from V and 1 from J; bases not matched to a gene: 5. This CDR3 is CASIPGTGSYNEQFF. The DNA of the CDR3 is TGTGCCAGCATCCCCGGGACAGGGTCCTACAATGAGCAGTTCTTC.

This clone came up a few times. The chain combines TRBV4-3 with TRBJ2-2, with D possibly matching TRBD1 (5 bases). CDR3 length: 15 amino acids. The germline V gene has CDR1 LGHNA and CDR2 YSLEER. V lost 0 bases, J lost 4 bases, and 9 bases lay in between. CDR3 in amino acids: CASSQEWTTTGELFF. DNA for the CDR3: TGCGCCAGCAGCCAAGAATGGACAACCACCGGGGAGCTGTTTTTT.

CDR3 sequence: CASAGTVYYGYTF. CDR3 nucleotides: TGTGCCAGCGCCGGGACAGTCTATTATGGCTACACCTTC. The chain couples TRBV28 to TRBJ1-2; TRBD1 agrees at 7 bases. This CDR3 is built from 13 residues. Germline CDR1 is MDHEN and CDR2 is SYDVKM. Germline trimming cut 8 bases from V and 5 bases from J; bases unmatched to any gene: 8.

V is TRBV2 and J is TRBJ1-2; D not resolved. CDR1 and CDR2 (germline): SNHLY, FYNNEI. There are 13 residues in the CDR3. The ends were cut back, 6 bases at V and 5 bases at J, with 13 bases in the middle. Here the CDR3 reads CASSPKESYGYTF. The CDR3 DNA reads TGTGCCAGCAGCCCTAAGGAGTCTTATGGCTACACCTTC.

The sample holds one count of this clone. The chain is built from TRBV2 and TRBJ2-7, with D maybe TRBD2 (5 bases). The CDR3 covers 13 residues. Trimming took off 6 bases at V and 2 bases at J, with 11 bases between the two ends. The germline CDR1 and CDR2 sequences are SNHLY and FYNNEI. The CDR3 DNA reads TGTGCCAGCAGACAGCGGTCCCCCTACGAGCAGTACTTC. This sequence encodes CASRQRSPYEQYF.

The chain carries TRBV6-6 and TRBJ1-6; D ambiguous. The CDR3 contains 13 residues. The germline V gene has CDR1 MNHNY and CDR2 SVGAGI (reference sequence). Trimming pared 7 bases from V and 7 bases from J, leaving 11 bases between. The CDR3 protein is CASNLDQNSPLHF. The CDR3 nucleotides are TGTGCCAGCAACCTAGATCAAAATTCACCCCTCCACTTT.

Remarks on this clone: One end of the junction fails to match germline, which may point to a read error. J is TRBJ2-4 and V is TRBV3-1 (or the pseudogene TRBV3-2); 9 nucleotides align to TRBD2. The CDR3 length is 14 residues. The germline V gene encodes CDR1 LGHDT and CDR2 YNNKEL (reference sequence). CDR3 DNA: TGTGCCAGCTCCGGTGATAGCGGGAGCCTAATCACTCACTTC. It is translated as CASSGDSGSLITHF.

V usage is TRBV19 and J usage is TRBJ1-5; D unresolved. Germline V lookup: CDR1 LNHDA, CDR2 SQIVND (reference sequence). This CDR3 has 14 residues. Deletions cut 6 bases from V and 1 base from J, with 10 bases between. The CDR3 spells CASSPPGSNQPQHF. In nucleotides, the CDR3 is TGTGCCAGTAGCCCACCGGGGAGCAATCAGCCCCAGCATTTT. Using reference TRBV19 and TRBJ1-5 for the parts outside the CDR3, the full variable domain is DGGITQSPKYLFRKEGQNVTLSCEQNLNHDAMYWYRQDPGQGLRLIYYSQIVNDFQKGDIAEGYSVSREKKESFPLTVTSAQKNPTAFYLCASSPPGSNQPQHFGDGTRLSIL.

J is TRBJ1-2 and V is TRBV2, with 7 bases aligning to TRBD1. V lost 1 base, J lost 4 bases, and 3 bases stayed unmatched. The CDR3 contains 14 residues. Germline values: CDR1 SNHLY, CDR2 FYNNEI. This CDR3 reads CASSEGGQFYGYTF. The CDR3 DNA follows: TGTGCCAGCAGTGAAGGGGGACAGTTCTATGGCTACACCTTC.

The CDR3 protein is CASSLDGWAGRGTDTQYF. The CDR3 nucleotides are TGTGCCAGCAGCTTAGATGGATGGGCGGGGCGGGGCACAGATACGCAGTATTTT. V is TRBV11-2 and J is TRBJ2-3; maybe TRBD2 (6 bases). The V gene's germline CDR1 is SGHAT and CDR2 FQNNGV. V lost 0 bases and J lost 1, with 17 bases in between. This CDR3 is 18 amino acids long.

This chain uses TRBV6-2 or TRBV6-3 with TRBJ1-1; the D gene is possibly TRBD1 (5 bases). With 4 bases removed from V and 4 bases from J, the gap between germline ends came to 16 bases. The length of the CDR3 is 15 residues. Germline V CDR1 and CDR2: MNHEY, SVGEGT. In DNA form, the CDR3 reads TGTGCCAGCAGTTTCTCCAGGGTATTGGGCACTGAAGCTTTCTTT. It encodes CASSFSRVLGTEAFF.

The chain uses TRBV28 and TRBJ1-2; D possibly corresponds to TRBD1 (5 bases). Germline lookup yields CDR1 MDHEN and CDR2 SYDVKM. V was trimmed by 6 bases and J by 2 bases, leaving 10 bases between them. The CDR3 totals 13 residues. The CDR3 region is CASSLRENYGYTF. CDR3 sequence (DNA): TGTGCCAGCAGCCTCAGGGAAAACTATGGCTACACCTTC.

The genes are TRBV4-1 and TRBJ2-7; 9 nucleotides agree with TRBD1. The V gene end was trimmed by 4 bases and the J gene end by 6 bases; junction bases not matched to a gene: 13. The CDR3 is 16 residues long. Looked up from germline, CDR1 is MGHRA and CDR2 is YSYEKL. The CDR3 DNA reads TGCGCCAGCAGCCGTTCTGCCGGGACAGGGCTTGCCGAGCAGTACTTC. This sequence encodes CASSRSAGTGLAEQYF.

This chain joins TRBV15 and TRBJ2-3; 8 positions match TRBD2. With V trimmed by 0 bases and J by 0 bases, 2 bases remained unmatched. This CDR3 comprises 16 residues. CDR1 LNHNV and CDR2 YYDKDF come from the germline V gene (reference sequence). CDR3 residues: CATSRDSGASTDTQYF. In DNA, the CDR3 is TGTGCCACCAGCAGAGATAGCGGGGCTAGCACAGATACGCAGTATTTT.

The chain has TRBV3-1 (or the pseudogene TRBV3-2) and TRBJ2-1; TRBD2 is a possible D gene (5 bases). The CDR3 is 13 amino acids. Germline V CDR1 and CDR2: LGHDT, YNNKEL (reference sequence). V shed 5 bases and J shed 4 bases, with 9 bases lying between them. Here the CDR3 DNA reads TGTGCCAGCAGCGTTACTAGGTACAATGAGCAGTTCTTC. Translating it yields CASSVTRYNEQFF.

This clone was seen a few times. The chain recombines TRBV28 with TRBJ1-4; possibly TRBD1 for D (5 bases). Germline lookup yields CDR1 MDHEN and CDR2 SYDVKM. The CDR3 has 19 amino acids. The V end was cut by 3 bases, the J end by 4 bases, with 24 bases between. The CDR3 coding sequence is TGTGCCAGCAGTTTCTCATGGGAGGGCTTCGGGGCTGTTAATGAAAAACTGTTTTTT. This gives the protein CASSFSWEGFGAVNEKLFF.

This clone was detected once. V gene TRBV7-8 combines with J gene TRBJ2-2; 13 nucleotides line up with TRBD2. CDR1 and CDR2 (germline): SGHVS, FQNEAQ. The CDR3 totals 18 residues. The V segment lost 4 bases and the J segment 7 bases; nucleotides outside the gene matches: 12. This CDR3 reads CASSSRRLAGGYGGELFF. For the CDR3, the DNA is TGTGCCAGCAGCTCTCGTCGACTAGCGGGAGGATATGGCGGGGAGCTGTTTTTT.

This sequence joins TRBV28 and TRBJ1-3; unclear D gene. This CDR3 comprises 15 residues. The germline CDR1 and CDR2 sequences are MDHEN and SYDVKM. V lost 2 bases to trimming and J lost 2 bases, with 10 bases between them. CDR3 amino acids: CASSLEDTAGNTIYF. The CDR3 nucleotides are TGTGCCAGCAGTTTAGAGGATACCGCTGGAAACACCATATATTTT.